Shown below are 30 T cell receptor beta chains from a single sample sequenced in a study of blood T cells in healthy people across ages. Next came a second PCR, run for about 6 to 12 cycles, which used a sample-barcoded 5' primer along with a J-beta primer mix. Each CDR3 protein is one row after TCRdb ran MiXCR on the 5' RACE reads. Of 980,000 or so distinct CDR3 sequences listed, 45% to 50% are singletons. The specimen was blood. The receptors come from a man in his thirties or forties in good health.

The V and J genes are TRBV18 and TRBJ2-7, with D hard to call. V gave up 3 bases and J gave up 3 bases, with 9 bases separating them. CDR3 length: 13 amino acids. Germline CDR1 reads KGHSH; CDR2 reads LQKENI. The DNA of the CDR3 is TGTGCCAGCTCACCCCTCAAATTCTACGAGCAGTACTTC. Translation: CASSPLKFYEQYF.

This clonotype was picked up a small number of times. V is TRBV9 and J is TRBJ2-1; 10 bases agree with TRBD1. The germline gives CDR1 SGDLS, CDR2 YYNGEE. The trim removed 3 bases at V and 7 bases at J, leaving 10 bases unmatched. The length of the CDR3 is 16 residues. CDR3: CASSASGTGERNEQFF. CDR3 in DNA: TGTGCCAGCAGCGCGTCCGGGACAGGGGAACGGAATGAGCAGTTCTTC.

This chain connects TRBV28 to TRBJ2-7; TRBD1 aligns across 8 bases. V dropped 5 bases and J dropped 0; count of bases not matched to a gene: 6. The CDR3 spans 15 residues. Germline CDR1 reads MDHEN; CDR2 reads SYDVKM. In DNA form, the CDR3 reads TGTGCCAGCAGTCGGACAGGGAGTTACTCCTACGAGCAGTACTTC. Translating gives CASSRTGSYSYEQYF.

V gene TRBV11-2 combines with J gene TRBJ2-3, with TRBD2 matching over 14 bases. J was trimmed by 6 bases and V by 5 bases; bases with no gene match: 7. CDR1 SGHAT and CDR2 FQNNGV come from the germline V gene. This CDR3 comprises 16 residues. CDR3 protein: CASSPGTSGSSDTQYF. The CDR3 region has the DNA TGTGCCAGCAGCCCCGGGACTAGCGGGAGTTCGGATACGCAGTATTTT.

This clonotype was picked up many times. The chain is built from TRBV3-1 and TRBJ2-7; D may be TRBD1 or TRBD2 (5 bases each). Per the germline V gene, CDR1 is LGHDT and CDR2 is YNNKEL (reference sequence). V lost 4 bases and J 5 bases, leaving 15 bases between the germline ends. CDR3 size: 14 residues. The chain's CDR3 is CASSRQSRGNEQYF. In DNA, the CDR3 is TGTGCCAGCAGCCGACAGTCTCGAGGGAACGAGCAGTACTTC.

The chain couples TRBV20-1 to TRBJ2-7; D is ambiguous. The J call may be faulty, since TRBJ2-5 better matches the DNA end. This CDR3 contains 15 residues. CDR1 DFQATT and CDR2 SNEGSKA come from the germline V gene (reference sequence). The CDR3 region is CSASPTYSVLGTQYF. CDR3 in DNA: TGCAGTGCTAGTCCCACTTATTCCGTTCTGGGGACCCAGTACTTC.

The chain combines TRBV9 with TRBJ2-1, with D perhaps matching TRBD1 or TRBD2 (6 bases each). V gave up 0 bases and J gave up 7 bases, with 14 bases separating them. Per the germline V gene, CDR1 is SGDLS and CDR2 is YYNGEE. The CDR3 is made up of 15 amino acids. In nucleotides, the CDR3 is TGTGCCAGCAGCGTAGTGGCGGGGCAGGGGAATGAGCAGTTCTTC. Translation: CASSVVAGQGNEQFF.

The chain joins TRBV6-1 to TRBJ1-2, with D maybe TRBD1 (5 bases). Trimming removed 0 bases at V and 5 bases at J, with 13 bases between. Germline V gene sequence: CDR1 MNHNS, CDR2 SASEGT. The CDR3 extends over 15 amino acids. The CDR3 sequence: CASSEAGTRGYGYTF. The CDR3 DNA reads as TGTGCCAGCAGTGAAGCCGGGACTCGGGGATATGGCTACACCTTC.

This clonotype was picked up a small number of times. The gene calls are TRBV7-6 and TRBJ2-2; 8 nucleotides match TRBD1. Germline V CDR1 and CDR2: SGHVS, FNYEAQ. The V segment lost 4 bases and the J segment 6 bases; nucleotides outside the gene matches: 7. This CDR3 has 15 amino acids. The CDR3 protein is CASSWGVRGPGELFF. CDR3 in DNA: TGTGCCAGCAGCTGGGGGGTCAGGGGGCCCGGGGAGCTGTTTTTT.

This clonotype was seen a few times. In DNA form, the CDR3 reads TGTGCCAGCAGCTTAGGACGGGGGGGTACCTACAATGAGCAGTTCTTC. Translated: CASSLGRGGTYNEQFF. The V gene is TRBV13, the J gene TRBJ2-1; the match to TRBD2 covers 8 bases. The J segment lost 2 bases and the V segment lost 0 bases, leaving 3 bases of the junction unmatched. Germline CDR1 is PRHDT and CDR2 is FYEKMQ (reference sequence). The CDR3 sequence is 16 residues long.

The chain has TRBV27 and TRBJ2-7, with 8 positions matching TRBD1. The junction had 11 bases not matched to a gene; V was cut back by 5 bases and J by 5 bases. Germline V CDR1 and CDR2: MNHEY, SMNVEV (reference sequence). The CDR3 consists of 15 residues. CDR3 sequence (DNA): TGTGCCAGCAGTCCAAGGACAGGGATAAGGGACGAGCAGTACTTC. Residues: CASSPRTGIRDEQYF.

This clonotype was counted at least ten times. CDR3 protein: CSVGDRSSYEQYF. Written as DNA, the CDR3 is TGCAGCGTGGGGGACAGGAGTTCCTACGAGCAGTACTTC. The genes are TRBV29-1 and TRBJ2-7; 8 bases line up with TRBD1. The germline V gene encodes CDR1 SQVTM and CDR2 ANQGSEA. V was clipped by 6 bases and J by 1 base; unmatched bases: 5. The CDR3 totals 13 residues.

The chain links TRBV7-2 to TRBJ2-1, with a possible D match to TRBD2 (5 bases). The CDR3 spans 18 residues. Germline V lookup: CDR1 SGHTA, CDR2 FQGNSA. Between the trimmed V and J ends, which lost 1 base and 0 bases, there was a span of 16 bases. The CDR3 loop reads CASSLVRSGSSSYNEQFF. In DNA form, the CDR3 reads TGTGCCAGCAGCTTAGTCAGGAGCGGAAGCAGCTCCTACAATGAGCAGTTCTTC.

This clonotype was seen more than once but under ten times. This CDR3 is CATSGGAHEQYF. The CDR3 DNA reads as TGTGCCACCAGCGGAGGTGCCCACGAGCAGTACTTC. The genes are TRBV24-1 and TRBJ2-7; D perhaps matches TRBD2 (5 bases). Germline lookup yields CDR1 KGHDR and CDR2 SFDVKD. The CDR3 contains 12 residues. Trimming shortened V by 7 bases and J by 5 bases, and 11 bases separated the two germline ends.

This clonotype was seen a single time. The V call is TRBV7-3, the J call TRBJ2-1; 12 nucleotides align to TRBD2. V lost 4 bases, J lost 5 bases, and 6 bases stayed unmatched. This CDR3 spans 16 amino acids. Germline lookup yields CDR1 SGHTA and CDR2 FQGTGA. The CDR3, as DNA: TGTGCCAGCAGCTCCCGGACTAGCGGGGTTCACAATGAGCAGTTCTTC. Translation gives CASSSRTSGVHNEQFF.

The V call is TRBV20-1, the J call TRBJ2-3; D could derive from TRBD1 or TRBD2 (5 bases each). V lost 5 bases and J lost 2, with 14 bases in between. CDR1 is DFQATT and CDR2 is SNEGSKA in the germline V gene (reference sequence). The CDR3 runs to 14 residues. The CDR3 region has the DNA TGCAGTGCTCGCCGGGACCTACACACAGATACGCAGTATTTT. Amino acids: CSARRDLHTDTQYF.

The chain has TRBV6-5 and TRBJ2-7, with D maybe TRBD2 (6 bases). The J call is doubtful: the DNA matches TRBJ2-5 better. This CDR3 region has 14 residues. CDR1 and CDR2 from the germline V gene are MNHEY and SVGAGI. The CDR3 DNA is TGTGCCAGCAGTTACTCTAGGCAGGGAGGGACCCAGTACTTC. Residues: CASSYSRQGGTQYF.

As DNA, the CDR3 is TGCGCCAGCAGCCATACAGAGACAGCCATGGGCCTCGGGACGTACTTC. It yields the protein CASSHTETAMGLGTYF. V is TRBV4-1 and J is TRBJ2-7, with D perhaps being TRBD1 or TRBD2 (5 bases each). V was trimmed by 3 bases and J by 12 bases, leaving 27 bases between them. CDR3 length: 16 amino acids. Germline CDR1 MGHRA, CDR2 YSYEKL.

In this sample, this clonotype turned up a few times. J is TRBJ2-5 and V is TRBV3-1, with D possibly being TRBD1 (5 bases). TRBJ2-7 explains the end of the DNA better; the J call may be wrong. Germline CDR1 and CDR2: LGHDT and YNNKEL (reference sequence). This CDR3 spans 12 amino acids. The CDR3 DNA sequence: TGTGCCAGCAGCCAAGGGGGCGTCGAGCAGTACTTC. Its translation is CASSQGGVEQYF.

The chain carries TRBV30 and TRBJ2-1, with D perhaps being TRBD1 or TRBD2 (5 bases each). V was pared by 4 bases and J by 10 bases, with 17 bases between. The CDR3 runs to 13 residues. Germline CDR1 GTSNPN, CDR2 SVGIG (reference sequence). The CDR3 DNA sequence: TGTGCCTGGAATCAGAACGGGGCCGACGAGCAGTTCTTC. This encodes CAWNQNGADEQFF.

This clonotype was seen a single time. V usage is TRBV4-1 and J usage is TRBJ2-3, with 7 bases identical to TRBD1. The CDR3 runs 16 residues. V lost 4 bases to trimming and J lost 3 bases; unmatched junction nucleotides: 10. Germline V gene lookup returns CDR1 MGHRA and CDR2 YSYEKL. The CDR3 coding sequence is TGCGCCAGCAGCCGTGGGACAGCTCGTTCTACAGATACGCAGTATTTT. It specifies CASSRGTARSTDTQYF.

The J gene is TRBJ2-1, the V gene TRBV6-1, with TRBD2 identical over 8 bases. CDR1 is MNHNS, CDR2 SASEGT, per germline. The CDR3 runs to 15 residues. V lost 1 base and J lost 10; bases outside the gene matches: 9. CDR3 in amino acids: CASSEELGGAGEQFF. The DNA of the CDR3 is TGTGCCAGCAGTGAAGAGCTCGGGGGGGCCGGGGAGCAGTTCTTC.

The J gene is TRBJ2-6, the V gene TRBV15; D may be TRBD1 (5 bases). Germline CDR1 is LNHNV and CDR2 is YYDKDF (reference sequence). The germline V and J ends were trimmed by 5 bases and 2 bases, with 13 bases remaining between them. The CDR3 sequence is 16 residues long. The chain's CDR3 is CATSPKAGTGANVLTF. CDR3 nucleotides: TGTGCCACCAGCCCAAAAGCAGGGACTGGGGCCAACGTCCTGACTTTC.

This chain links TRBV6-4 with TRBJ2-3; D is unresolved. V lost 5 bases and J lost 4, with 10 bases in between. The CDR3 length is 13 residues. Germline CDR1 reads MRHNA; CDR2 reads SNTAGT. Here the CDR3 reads CASSSLSSDTQYF. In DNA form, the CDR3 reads TGTGCCAGCAGTAGCCTGAGTTCAGATACGCAGTATTTT.

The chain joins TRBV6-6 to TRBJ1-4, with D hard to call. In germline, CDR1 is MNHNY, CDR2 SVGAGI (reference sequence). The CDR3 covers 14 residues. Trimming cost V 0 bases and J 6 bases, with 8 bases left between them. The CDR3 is CASSYSRSDEKLFF. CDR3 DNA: TGTGCCAGCAGTTACTCGAGGAGCGATGAAAAACTGTTTTTT.

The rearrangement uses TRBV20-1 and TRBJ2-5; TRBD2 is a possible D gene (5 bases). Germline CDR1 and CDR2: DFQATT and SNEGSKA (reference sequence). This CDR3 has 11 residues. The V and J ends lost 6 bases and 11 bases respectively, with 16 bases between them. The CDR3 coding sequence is TGCAGTGCCCACCTACTGGGAGAGCAGTACTTC. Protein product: CSAHLLGEQYF.

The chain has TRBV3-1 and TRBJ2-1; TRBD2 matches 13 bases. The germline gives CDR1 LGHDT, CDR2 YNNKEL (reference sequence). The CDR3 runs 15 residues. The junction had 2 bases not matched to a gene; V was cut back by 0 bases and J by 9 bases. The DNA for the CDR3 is TGTGCCAGCAGCCAAGAACTAGCGGGGGGGCTTGAGCAGTTCTTC. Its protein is CASSQELAGGLEQFF.

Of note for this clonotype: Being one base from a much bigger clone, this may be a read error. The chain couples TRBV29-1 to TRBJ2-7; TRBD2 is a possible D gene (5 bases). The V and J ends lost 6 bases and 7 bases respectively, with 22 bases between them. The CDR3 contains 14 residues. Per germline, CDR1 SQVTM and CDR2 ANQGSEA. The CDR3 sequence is CSVDRGSGFYEQYF. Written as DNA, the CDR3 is TGCAGCGTGGACCGGGGATCGGGCTTCTATGAGCAGTACTTC.

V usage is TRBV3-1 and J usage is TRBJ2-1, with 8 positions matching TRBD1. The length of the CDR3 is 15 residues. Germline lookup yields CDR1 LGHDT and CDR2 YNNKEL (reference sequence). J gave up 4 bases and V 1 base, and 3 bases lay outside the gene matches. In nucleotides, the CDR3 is TGTGCCAGCAGCCAAGCCAGGACAGGGTACAATGAGCAGTTCTTC. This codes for CASSQARTGYNEQFF.

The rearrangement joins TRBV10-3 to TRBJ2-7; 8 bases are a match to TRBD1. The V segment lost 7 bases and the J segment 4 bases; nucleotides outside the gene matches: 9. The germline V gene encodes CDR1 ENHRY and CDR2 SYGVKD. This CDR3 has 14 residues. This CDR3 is CAITGQGLHYEQYF. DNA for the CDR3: TGTGCCATCACCGGACAGGGACTCCATTACGAGCAGTACTTC.